Ten or more counts support the clone carrying this T cell receptor (beta chain). Its specificity is not known. The CDR3 totals 15 residues. The germline CDR1 and CDR2 sequences are LGHNA and YSLEER. Trimming at V came to 4 bases and at J to 1 base, leaving 7 bases not matched to a gene. This entry comes from a study of T-cell memory formation after mild COVID-19. Notes on the study in general: Pre-infection memory harbored some responding clones, suggesting cross-reactive memory joined. Day 15 to 85 contracting clones showed balanced CD4/CD8; later expanders leaned CD4+.

5'RACE with constant-segment primers built TCRalpha and TCRbeta cDNA libraries with UMIs. From the 5' RACE reads, TCRdb called clonotypes with MiXCR, one entry per CDR3 protein. The sample has about 110,000 distinct CDR3 sequences; 9.5% to 15% are singletons. The genes are TRBV4-3 and TRBJ2-7, with 7 bases that match TRBD1. This clonotype originated in an adult woman who had mild COVID-19 (a few samples of this study predate the infection). Cell type and time point are not known. Material: PBMCs or a T cell subset sorted from them (not recorded which). CDR3 sequence: CASSLGTAQSYEQYF. CDR3 bases: TGCGCCAGCAGCCTCGGGACAGCCCAATCCTACGAGCAGTACTTC.